A single sample gave rise to the 17 T cell receptor beta chains below, sequenced in a study of blood T cell repertoires in COVID-19. Only in-frame clones appear in the TCRdb table, and some are missing; sequencing was by immunoSEQ multiplex PCR. The data contain approximately 68,000 clones, about 88% of them singletons. Sequencing used peripheral blood. The receptors shown here come from a man between 65 and 79 years old with active or convalescent COVID-19.

The V gene is TRBV13, the J gene TRBJ2-2; TRBD2 aligns across 10 bases. This CDR3 comprises 19 residues. Germline CDR1 and CDR2: PRHDT and FYEKMQ (reference sequence). Losses at the gene ends were 5 bases for V and 4 bases for J; bases not matched to a gene: 16. The CDR3 coding sequence is TGTGCCAGCAGCCGGAGACTAGCGGGCGGGCCTAGGAGCACCGGGGAGCTGTTTTTT. It yields the protein CASSRRLAGGPRSTGELFF.

This sequence joins TRBV6-4 and TRBJ1-1, with D uncertain. V lost 4 bases and J lost 1, with 10 bases in between. The V gene's germline CDR1 is MRHNA and CDR2 SNTAGT. The CDR3 runs to 14 residues. The CDR3 loop is CASSVEYENTEAFF. The CDR3 DNA reads TGTGCCAGCAGTGTAGAGTATGAGAACACTGAAGCTTTCTTT.

The rearrangement joins TRBV6-5 to TRBJ1-5; 9 bases map to TRBD1. CDR1 is MNHEY and CDR2 is SVGAGI in the germline V gene. Trimming at V came to 4 bases and at J to 7 bases, leaving 11 bases not matched to a gene. The CDR3 covers 16 residues. The DNA of the CDR3 is TGTGCCAGCAGTTTCCCTACAGGGGGCGTCGGCCAGCCCCAGCATTTT. Residues: CASSFPTGGVGQPQHF.

This clone was seen just once. This chain uses TRBV2 with TRBJ1-4, with TRBD1 as a possible D gene (5 bases). Germline CDR1 reads SNHLY; CDR2 reads FYNNEI. The CDR3 spans 14 residues. V was trimmed by 6 bases and J by 7 bases, leaving 15 bases between them. CDR3: CASSRGFGGEKLFF. In DNA, the CDR3 is TGTGCCAGCAGCCGAGGATTCGGGGGTGAAAAACTGTTTTTT.

This sequence joins TRBV5-1 and TRBJ2-1, with 7 bases lining up with TRBD1. Germline-derived CDR1 and CDR2 are SGHRS and YFSETQ. V was pared by 0 bases and J by 6 bases, with 6 bases of the junction left unmatched. The CDR3 covers 15 residues. The CDR3 sequence is CASSLDRGRTNEQFF. For the CDR3, the DNA is TGCGCCAGCAGCTTGGACAGGGGACGGACCAATGAGCAGTTCTTC.

CDR3 sequence reads: CASSRTDPQYF. CDR3 DNA sequence: TGTGCCAGCAGTCGGACAGATCCGCAGTACTTC. The V call is TRBV12-3 or TRBV12-4, the J call TRBJ2-7; possibly TRBD1 for D (6 bases). The CDR3 runs 11 residues. V was pared by 5 bases and J by 9 bases, with 11 bases between.

The rearrangement joins TRBV19 to TRBJ1-1, with D possibly being TRBD1 (5 bases). Germline CDR1 is LNHDA and CDR2 is SQIVND (reference sequence). Trimming removed 5 bases from V and 1 base from J, with 14 bases in between. There are 15 residues in the CDR3. The CDR3 reads CASSWGRVWNTEAFF. In DNA, the CDR3 is TGTGCCAGTAGTTGGGGCAGGGTTTGGAACACTGAAGCTTTCTTT.

The rearrangement joins TRBV5-1 to TRBJ2-5; 9 positions match TRBD2. Looked up from germline, CDR1 is SGHRS and CDR2 is YFSETQ. Germline trimming cut 4 bases from V and 7 bases from J; bases unmatched to any gene: 17. This CDR3 comprises 17 residues. CDR3 sequence: CASSRVRELAGPRTQYF. CDR3 DNA: TGCGCCAGCAGCAGGGTTCGGGAACTAGCGGGTCCCAGGACCCAGTACTTC.

The rearrangement links TRBV24-1 to TRBJ1-5, with D tentatively TRBD1 (6 bases). This CDR3 comprises 15 residues. Deletions cut 5 bases from V and 0 bases from J, with 10 bases between. In germline, CDR1 is KGHDR, CDR2 SFDVKD. In nucleotides, the CDR3 is TGTGCCACCAGTGCCTCGACAGGTAGCAATCAGCCCCAGCATTTT. Translation gives CATSASTGSNQPQHF.

This clone was counted only a few times. This chain joins TRBV30 and TRBJ2-4, with 7 bases that match TRBD1. V trimming: 4 bases; J trimming: 7 bases; junction bases outside the gene matches: 1. Germline V gives CDR1 GTSNPN, CDR2 SVGIG (reference sequence). The CDR3 totals 11 residues. As DNA, the CDR3 is TGTGCCTGGACGACAGGGAACATTCAGTACTTC. Translated, it gives CAWTTGNIQYF.

CDR3 loop: CASSSTPLAGGQNEQFF. CDR3 DNA: TGTGCCAGCTCATCCACCCCACTAGCGGGGGGGCAGAATGAGCAGTTCTTC. The chain has TRBV18 and TRBJ2-1, with 13 bases fitting TRBD2. The CDR3 is made up of 17 amino acids. CDR1 KGHSH and CDR2 LQKENI come from the germline V gene. J lost 7 bases, V lost 5 bases, and 11 bases had no gene match.

This clone was observed a single time. This chain uses TRBV5-1 with TRBJ2-5, with 8 bases fitting TRBD1. This CDR3 has 15 residues. Germline V gene data show CDR1 as SGHRS and CDR2 as YFSETQ. V shed 0 bases and J 7 bases; nucleotides not matched to a gene: 8. This CDR3 is CASSLDRGSVGTQYF. CDR3 in DNA: TGCGCCAGCAGCTTGGACAGGGGGAGTGTGGGGACCCAGTACTTC.

The chain joins TRBV5-1 to TRBJ1-4, with D unclear. Between the trimmed V and J ends, which lost 0 bases and 3 bases, there was a span of 18 bases. Germline CDR1 is SGHRS and CDR2 is YFSETQ. This CDR3 has 18 residues. CDR3 coding DNA: TGCGCCAGCAGCTTGGCTCCTGGGCAGGCCCGACCTAATGAAAAACTGTTTTTT. Translation gives CASSLAPGQARPNEKLFF.

This chain joins TRBV4-1 and TRBJ2-1; the match to TRBD2 covers 11 bases. The ends lost 4 bases at V and 8 bases at J; junction bases unmatched: 22. Germline CDR1 MGHRA, CDR2 YSYEKL. The CDR3 loop spans 20 amino acids. The CDR3 DNA reads as TGCGCCAGCAGCCCTCGGAAGGGCCTTTTGGGACTAGCGGACGGAGATGAGCAGTTCTTC. It translates to CASSPRKGLLGLADGDEQFF.

V gene TRBV29-1 combines with J gene TRBJ2-6, with D hard to call. Germline V gene lookup returns CDR1 SQVTM and CDR2 ANQGSEA. Between the trimmed V and J ends, which lost 5 bases and 0 bases, there was a span of 5 bases. CDR3 size: 13 residues. CDR3 nucleotide sequence: TGCAGCGTTACGAGCTCTGGGGCCAACGTCCTGACTTTC. Translation: CSVTSSGANVLTF.

This chain joins TRBV6-5 and TRBJ2-1; 11 bases are shared with TRBD2. The CDR3 length is 16 residues. Trimming cost V 4 bases and J 2 bases; bases outside gene matches: 4. Germline assignment: CDR1 MNHEY and CDR2 SVGAGI. In DNA, the CDR3 is TGTGCCAGCAGTTTCCTAGCGGGAGGAACCTACAATGAGCAGTTCTTC. It yields the protein CASSFLAGGTYNEQFF.

CDR3 nucleotide sequence: TGTGCCAGCAGTTACTTGGGTAGCGGGAGCACCGGGGAGCTGTTTTTT. Protein product: CASSYLGSGSTGELFF. This rearrangement joins TRBV6-5 to TRBJ2-2; 9 bases fit TRBD2. The CDR3 length is 16 residues. Germline CDR1 MNHEY, CDR2 SVGAGI. V lost 1 base and J lost 4; bases outside the gene matches: 4.